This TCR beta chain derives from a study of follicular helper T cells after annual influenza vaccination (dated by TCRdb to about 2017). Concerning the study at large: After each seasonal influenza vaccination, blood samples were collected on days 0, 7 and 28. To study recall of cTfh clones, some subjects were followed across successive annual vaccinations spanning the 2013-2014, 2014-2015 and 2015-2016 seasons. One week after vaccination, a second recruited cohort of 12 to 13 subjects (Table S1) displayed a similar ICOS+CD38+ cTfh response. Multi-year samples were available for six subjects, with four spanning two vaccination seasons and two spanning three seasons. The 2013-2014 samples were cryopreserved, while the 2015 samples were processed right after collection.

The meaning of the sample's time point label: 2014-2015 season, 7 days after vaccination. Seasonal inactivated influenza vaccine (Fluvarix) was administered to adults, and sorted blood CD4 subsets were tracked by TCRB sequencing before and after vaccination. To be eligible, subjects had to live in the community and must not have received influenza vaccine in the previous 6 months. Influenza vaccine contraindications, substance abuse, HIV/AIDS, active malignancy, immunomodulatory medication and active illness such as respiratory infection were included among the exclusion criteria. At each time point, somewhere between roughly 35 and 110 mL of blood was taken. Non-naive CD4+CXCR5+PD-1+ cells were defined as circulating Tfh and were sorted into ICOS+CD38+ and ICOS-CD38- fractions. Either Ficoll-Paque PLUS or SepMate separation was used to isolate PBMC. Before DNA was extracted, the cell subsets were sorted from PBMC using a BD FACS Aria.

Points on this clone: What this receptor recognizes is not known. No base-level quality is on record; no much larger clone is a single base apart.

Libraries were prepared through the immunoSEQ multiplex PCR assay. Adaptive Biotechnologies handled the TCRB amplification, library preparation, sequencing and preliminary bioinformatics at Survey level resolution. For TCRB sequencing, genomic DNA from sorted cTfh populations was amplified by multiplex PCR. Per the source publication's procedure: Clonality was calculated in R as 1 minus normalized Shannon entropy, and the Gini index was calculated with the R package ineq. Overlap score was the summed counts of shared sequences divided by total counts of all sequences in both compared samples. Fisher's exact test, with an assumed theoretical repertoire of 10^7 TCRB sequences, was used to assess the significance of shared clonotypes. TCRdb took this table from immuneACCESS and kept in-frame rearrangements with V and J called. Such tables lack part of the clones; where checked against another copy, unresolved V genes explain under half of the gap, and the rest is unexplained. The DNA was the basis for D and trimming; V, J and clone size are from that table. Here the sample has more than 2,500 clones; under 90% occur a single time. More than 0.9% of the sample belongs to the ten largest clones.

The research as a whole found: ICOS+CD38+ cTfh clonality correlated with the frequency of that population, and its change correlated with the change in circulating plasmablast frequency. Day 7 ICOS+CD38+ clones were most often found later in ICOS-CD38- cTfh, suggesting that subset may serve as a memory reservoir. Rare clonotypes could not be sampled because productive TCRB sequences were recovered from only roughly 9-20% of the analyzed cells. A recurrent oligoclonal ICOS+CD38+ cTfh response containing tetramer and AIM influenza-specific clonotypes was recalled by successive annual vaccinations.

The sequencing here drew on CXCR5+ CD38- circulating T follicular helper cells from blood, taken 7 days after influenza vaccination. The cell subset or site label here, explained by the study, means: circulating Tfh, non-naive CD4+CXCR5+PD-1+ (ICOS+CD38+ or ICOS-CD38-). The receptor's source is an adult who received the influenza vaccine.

CDR3 protein: CASSLSGVGTEAFF. The DNA is as follows: TGTGCCAGCAGCCTAAGTGGGGTGGGTACTGAAGCTTTCTTT. This receptor chain uses TRBV9 and TRBJ1-1, with the D gene uncertain. V was cut back by 4 bases and J by 5 bases, leaving a gap of 15 bases between them. The germline V gene specifies SGDLS as CDR1 and YYNGEE as CDR2. CDR3 length: 14 amino acids, cysteine to phenylalanine. The kept DNA is CDR3 alone, 42 bases in frame from the first base.